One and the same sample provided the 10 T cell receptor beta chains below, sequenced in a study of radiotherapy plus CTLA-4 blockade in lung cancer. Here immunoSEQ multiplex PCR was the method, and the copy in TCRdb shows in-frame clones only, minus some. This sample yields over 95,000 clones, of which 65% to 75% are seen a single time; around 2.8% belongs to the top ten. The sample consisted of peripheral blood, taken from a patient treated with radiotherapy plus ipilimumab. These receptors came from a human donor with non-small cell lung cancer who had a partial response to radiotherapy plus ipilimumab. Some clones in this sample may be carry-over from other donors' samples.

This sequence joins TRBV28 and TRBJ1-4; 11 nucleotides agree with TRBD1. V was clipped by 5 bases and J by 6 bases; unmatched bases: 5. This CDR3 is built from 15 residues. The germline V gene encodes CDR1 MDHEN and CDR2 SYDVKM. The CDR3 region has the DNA TGTGCCAGCAGTGCGCCGGGACAGGGGGATGAAAAACTGTTTTTT. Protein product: CASSAPGQGDEKLFF.

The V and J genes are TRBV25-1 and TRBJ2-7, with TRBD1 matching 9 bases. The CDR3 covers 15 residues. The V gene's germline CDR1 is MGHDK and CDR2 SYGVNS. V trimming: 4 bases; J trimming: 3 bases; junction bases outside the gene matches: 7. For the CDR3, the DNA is TGTGCCAGCAGTGCGGTTGGGACAGGGCTCTACGAGCAGTACTTC. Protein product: CASSAVGTGLYEQYF.

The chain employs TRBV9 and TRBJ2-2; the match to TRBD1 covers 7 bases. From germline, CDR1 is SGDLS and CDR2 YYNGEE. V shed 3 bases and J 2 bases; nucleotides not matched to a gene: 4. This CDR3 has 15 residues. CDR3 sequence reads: CASSADRANTGELFF. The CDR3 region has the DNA TGTGCCAGCAGCGCTGACAGGGCCAACACCGGGGAGCTGTTTTTT.

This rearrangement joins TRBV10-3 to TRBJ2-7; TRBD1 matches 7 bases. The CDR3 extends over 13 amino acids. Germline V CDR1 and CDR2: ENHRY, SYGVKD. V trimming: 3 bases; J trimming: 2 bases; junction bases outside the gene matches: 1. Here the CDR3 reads CAISEQGPYEQYF. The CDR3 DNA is TGTGCCATCAGTGAACAGGGGCCCTACGAGCAGTACTTC.

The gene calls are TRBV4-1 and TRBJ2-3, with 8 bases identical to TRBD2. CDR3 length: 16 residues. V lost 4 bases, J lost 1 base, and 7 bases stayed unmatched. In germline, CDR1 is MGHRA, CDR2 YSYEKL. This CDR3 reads CASSLTGTRGTDTQYF. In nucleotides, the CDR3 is TGCGCCAGCAGCCTGACTGGGACTAGGGGCACAGATACGCAGTATTTT.

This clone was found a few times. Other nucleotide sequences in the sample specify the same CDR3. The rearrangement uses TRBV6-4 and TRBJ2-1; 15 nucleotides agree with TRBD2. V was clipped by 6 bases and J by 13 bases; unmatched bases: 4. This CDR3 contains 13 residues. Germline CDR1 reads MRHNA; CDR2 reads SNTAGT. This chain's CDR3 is CASSRTSGGAQFF. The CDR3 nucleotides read TGTGCCAGCAGCAGGACTAGCGGGGGGGCTCAGTTCTTC.

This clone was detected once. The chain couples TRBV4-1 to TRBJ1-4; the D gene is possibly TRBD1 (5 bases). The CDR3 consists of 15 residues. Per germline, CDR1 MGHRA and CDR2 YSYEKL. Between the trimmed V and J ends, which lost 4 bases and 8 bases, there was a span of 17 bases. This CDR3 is CASSRKGGEGEKLFF. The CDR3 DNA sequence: TGCGCCAGCAGCCGCAAGGGAGGGGAAGGGGAAAAACTGTTTTTT.

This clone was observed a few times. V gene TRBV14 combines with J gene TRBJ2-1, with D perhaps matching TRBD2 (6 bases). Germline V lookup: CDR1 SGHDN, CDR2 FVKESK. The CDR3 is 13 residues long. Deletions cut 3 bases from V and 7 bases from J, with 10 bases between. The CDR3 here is CASSQGLTNEQFF. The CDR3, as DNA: TGTGCCAGCAGCCAGGGACTCACTAATGAGCAGTTCTTC.

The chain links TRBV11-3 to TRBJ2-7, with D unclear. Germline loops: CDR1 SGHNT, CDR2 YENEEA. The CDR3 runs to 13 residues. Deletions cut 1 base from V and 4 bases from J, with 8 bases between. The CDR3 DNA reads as TGTGCCAGCAGCTTAGGTGCGGCATACGAGCAGTACTTC. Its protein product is CASSLGAAYEQYF.

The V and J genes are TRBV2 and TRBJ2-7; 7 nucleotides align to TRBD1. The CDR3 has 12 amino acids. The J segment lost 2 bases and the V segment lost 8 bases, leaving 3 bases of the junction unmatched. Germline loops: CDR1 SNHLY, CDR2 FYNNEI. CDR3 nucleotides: TGTGCCAGCGGGGACAGTCCCTACGAGCAGTACTTC. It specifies CASGDSPYEQYF.